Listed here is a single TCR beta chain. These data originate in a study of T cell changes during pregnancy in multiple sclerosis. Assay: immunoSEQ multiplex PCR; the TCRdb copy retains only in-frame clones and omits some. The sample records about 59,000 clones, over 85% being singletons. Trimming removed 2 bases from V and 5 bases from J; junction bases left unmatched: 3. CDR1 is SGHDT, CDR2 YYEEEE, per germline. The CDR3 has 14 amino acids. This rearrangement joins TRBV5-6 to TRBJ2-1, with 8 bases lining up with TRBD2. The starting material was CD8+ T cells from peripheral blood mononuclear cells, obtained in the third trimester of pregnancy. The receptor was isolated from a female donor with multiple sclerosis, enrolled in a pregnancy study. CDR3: CASSFVAGHNEQFF. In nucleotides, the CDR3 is TGTGCCAGCAGCTTCGTAGCGGGACACAATGAGCAGTTCTTC.